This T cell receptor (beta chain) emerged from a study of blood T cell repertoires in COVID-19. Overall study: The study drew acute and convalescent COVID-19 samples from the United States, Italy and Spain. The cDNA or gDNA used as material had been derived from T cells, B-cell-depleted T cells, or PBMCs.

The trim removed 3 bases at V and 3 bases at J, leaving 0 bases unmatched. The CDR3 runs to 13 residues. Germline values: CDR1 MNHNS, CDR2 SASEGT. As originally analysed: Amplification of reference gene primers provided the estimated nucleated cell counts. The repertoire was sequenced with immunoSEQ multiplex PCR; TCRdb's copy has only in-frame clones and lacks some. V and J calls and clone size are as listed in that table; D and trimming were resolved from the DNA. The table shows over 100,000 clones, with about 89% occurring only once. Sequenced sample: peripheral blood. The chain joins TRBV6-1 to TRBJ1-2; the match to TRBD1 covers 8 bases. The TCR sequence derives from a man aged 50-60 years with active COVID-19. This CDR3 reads CASSETGDYGYTF. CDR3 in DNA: TGTGCCAGCAGTGAGACAGGGGACTATGGCTACACCTTC.